Included here is one T cell receptor (beta chain) sequence, with context. Its antigen is currently unknown. This CDR3 is built from 14 residues. Trimming took 5 bases from V and 1 from J, leaving 12 bases between them. Germline CDR1 SGDLS, CDR2 YYNGEE. This sample is drawn from a study of T cell repertoires in cytomegalovirus infection. Study background: Recently identified HLA-C-restricted CMV epitopes and well-studied HLA-B-restricted CMV epitopes were used by the study. Both a matching HLA type and CMV infection were indicated by public TCR beta signatures.

Points from the study as a whole: What dominated the ex vivo response were HLA-C-restricted CMV-specific TCR beta clonotypes. Cumulative public TCR beta family frequency identified carriers of CMV plus the relevant HLA.

TCRdb analysed the reads with MiXCR anew, one entry per CDR3 protein. This sample has about 770,000 distinct CDR3 sequences, with roughly 28% found just once. This rearrangement joins TRBV9 to TRBJ1-1; D is perhaps TRBD1 (5 bases). This clonotype was obtained from a human donor in good health (CMV status not recorded). Some clones in this sample may be carry-over from other donors' samples. The material sequenced was cultured CD8+ T cells from PBMCs, taken from culture after CMV antigen stimulation. CDR3 DNA sequence: TGTGCCAGCAGTGTTTATAGGGGGAACACTGAAGCTTTCTTT. Protein: CASSVYRGNTEAFF.